These T cell receptor beta chains were read from a single sample in a study of CD8 T cells in ankylosing spondylitis. MiXCR, run by TCRdb on the 5' RACE reads, gives a single entry per CDR3 protein. There are roughly 230,000 distinct CDR3 sequences in the sample; approximately 20% occur only once, and over 25% lies in the top ten. The sample taken for sequencing was blood, either unsorted or a sorted T cell fraction (not recorded which). Every receptor here comes from a male donor with ankylosing spondylitis or in good health (not recorded which). Each CDR3 is given with its conserved first and last residue. The D gene is left open where the match is weak.

CASSPDPNPGYGYTF	-	TRBV5-1	TRBJ1-2
CASSYSGLAGPSSYEQYF	TRBD2	TRBV6-2/TRBV6-3	TRBJ2-7
CASSLLFPSGAQETQYF	TRBD2	TRBV3-1	TRBJ2-5
CASREGSYNEQFF	TRBD2	TRBV7-2	TRBJ2-1
CASSSTGKASYEQYF	-	TRBV7-9	TRBJ2-7
CASSVGGRTEQFF	-	TRBV9	TRBJ2-1
CSVQLAGGYYNEQFF	TRBD2	TRBV29-1	TRBJ2-1
CASSQRGGADTGELFF	TRBD2	TRBV12-3/TRBV12-4	TRBJ2-2
CASTPGDFIYEQYF	-	TRBV3-1	TRBJ2-7
CASSQDSTLRDEQFF	-	TRBV4-1	TRBJ2-1
CASSYEGTPLEQYF	-	TRBV7-9	TRBJ2-7
CASSLWGDSYEQYF	-	TRBV7-9	TRBJ2-7
CASSLGYSGTSGINTYEQYF	TRBD2	TRBV12-3/TRBV12-4	TRBJ2-7
CASSYRVSGAPLHF	-	TRBV28	TRBJ1-6
CASSPPPSRTETQYF	-	TRBV12-3/TRBV12-4	TRBJ2-5
CAISAGTSTSTDTQYF	TRBD2	TRBV10-3	TRBJ2-3
CASSDGPSMGNEQFF	-	TRBV6-1	TRBJ2-1
CASSLLGVRTDTQYF	-	TRBV7-9	TRBJ2-3
CAGGASGSSDTQYF	TRBD2	TRBV10-3	TRBJ2-3
CASSPPGTSDNEQFF	TRBD2	TRBV12-3/TRBV12-4	TRBJ2-1
CASSLDGVRETQYF	-	TRBV5-1	TRBJ2-5
CASSLWDSQSREQYF	TRBD1	TRBV12-3/TRBV12-4	TRBJ2-7
CASSPQPGLEVYEQYF	TRBD2	TRBV7-8	TRBJ2-7
CASEGNTEQFF	-	TRBV12-3/TRBV12-4	TRBJ2-1
CASSQGTGGISNQPQHF	TRBD1	TRBV4-1	TRBJ1-5
CSVESAGRLAKNIQYF	-	TRBV29-1	TRBJ2-4
CSAIRRLAYSYNEQFF	TRBD2	TRBV20-1	TRBJ2-1
CSVSGDGEKLFF	-	TRBV29-1	TRBJ1-4
CASSPHSPAGDYEQYF	TRBD2	TRBV4-2	TRBJ2-7
CSVEVGYEQYF	-	TRBV29-1	TRBJ2-7
CASSPRGRHSTDTQYF	-	TRBV18	TRBJ2-3
CASSELAGSSYNEQFF	TRBD2	TRBV12-3/TRBV12-4	TRBJ2-1
CASTTSSYNEQFF	-	TRBV6-1	TRBJ2-1
CASSLGPGGSYEQYF	TRBD1	TRBV7-8	TRBJ2-7
CASSYSTFGQGQETQYF	TRBD1	TRBV6-5	TRBJ2-5
CSAMREKFDEQFF	TRBD2	TRBV20-1	TRBJ2-1
CASTGTKQFF	-	TRBV27	TRBJ2-1
CASSLLRGPDTQYF	-	TRBV11-1	TRBJ2-3
CASSLKGLAGGEELFF	TRBD2	TRBV4-1	TRBJ2-2
CASSLVLAGDHNEQFF	TRBD2	TRBV7-9	TRBJ2-1
CASTGGPDTQYF	TRBD1	TRBV6-6	TRBJ2-3
CASSPGTPIGEQFF	-	TRBV18	TRBJ2-1
CASSYPGQAPVF	TRBD1	TRBV7-6	TRBJ2-1
CASSPRVGAGEKLFF	-	TRBV7-8	TRBJ1-4
CASSSWTVSYEQYF	-	TRBV5-6	TRBJ2-7
CASSSPPGQGADIQYF	TRBD1	TRBV7-6	TRBJ2-4
CASSSIVGLGDEQFF	-	TRBV7-6	TRBJ2-1
CASSVGLAVYNEQFF	TRBD2	TRBV9	TRBJ2-1
CASSSGRIESYNEQFF	-	TRBV21-1	TRBJ2-1
CASSTAGGNEQFF	-	TRBV11-2	TRBJ2-1
CASSKAKEFTDTQYF	-	TRBV21-1	TRBJ2-3
CASSLFTATFGSGLAGWYEQYF	TRBD2	TRBV7-2	TRBJ2-7
CASSYLSGNTEAFF	-	TRBV6-5	TRBJ1-1
CASSQQGNSNQPQHF	-	TRBV11-2	TRBJ1-5